The text below deals with one T cell receptor beta chain. Germline V lookup: CDR1 MNHNY, CDR2 SVGAGI (reference sequence). The germline V and J ends were trimmed by 5 bases and 7 bases, with 12 bases remaining between them. The CDR3 covers 13 residues. The data were taken from a study of blood T cell repertoires in COVID-19. At the level of the study: The samples span acute and convalescent COVID-19 from the United States, Italy and Spain. In each case, the material was cDNA or gDNA derived from T cells, B-cell-depleted T cells, or PBMCs.

Under the authors' procedure: The assay estimated nucleated cells by amplifying reference gene primers. The protocol was immunoSEQ multiplex PCR, while the TCRdb copy is restricted to in-frame clones and leaves out a portion. D and trimming were read from the DNA, whereas the V and J calls and clone size are those reported in that table. Here the sample spans around 83,000 clones, around nine tenths being singletons. The chain employs TRBV6-6 and TRBJ1-5; D ambiguous. Source material: peripheral blood. The receptor's source is an elderly man with active or convalescent COVID-19. The DNA of the CDR3 is TGTGCCAGCAGTCGATCCAGAACCCAGCCCCAGCATTTT. As protein: CASSRSRTQPQHF.